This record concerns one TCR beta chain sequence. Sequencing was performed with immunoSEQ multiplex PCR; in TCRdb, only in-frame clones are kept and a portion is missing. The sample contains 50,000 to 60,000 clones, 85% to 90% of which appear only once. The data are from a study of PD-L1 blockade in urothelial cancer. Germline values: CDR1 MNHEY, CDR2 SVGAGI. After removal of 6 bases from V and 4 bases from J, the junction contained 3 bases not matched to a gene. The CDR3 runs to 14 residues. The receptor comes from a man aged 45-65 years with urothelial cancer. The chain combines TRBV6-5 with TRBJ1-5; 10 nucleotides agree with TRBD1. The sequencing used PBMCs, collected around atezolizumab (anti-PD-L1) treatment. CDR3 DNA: TGTGCCAGCAGCTGGGGACAGGGGAATCAGCCCCAGCATTTT. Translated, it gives CASSWGQGNQPQHF.